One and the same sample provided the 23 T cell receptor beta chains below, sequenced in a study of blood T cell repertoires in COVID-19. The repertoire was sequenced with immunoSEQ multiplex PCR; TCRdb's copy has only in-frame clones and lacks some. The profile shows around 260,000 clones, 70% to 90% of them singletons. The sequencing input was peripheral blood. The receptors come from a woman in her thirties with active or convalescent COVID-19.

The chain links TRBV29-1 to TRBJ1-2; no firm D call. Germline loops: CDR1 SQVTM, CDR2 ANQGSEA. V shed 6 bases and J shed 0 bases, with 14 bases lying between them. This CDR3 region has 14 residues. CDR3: CSVMDGNTNYGYTF. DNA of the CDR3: TGCAGCGTCATGGACGGGAACACTAACTATGGCTACACCTTC.

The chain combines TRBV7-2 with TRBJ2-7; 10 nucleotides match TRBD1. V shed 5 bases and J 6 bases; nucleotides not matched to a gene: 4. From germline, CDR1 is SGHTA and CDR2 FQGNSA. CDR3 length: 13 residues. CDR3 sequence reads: CASSPGQGFEQYF. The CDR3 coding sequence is TGTGCCAGCAGCCCGGGACAGGGGTTCGAGCAGTACTTC.

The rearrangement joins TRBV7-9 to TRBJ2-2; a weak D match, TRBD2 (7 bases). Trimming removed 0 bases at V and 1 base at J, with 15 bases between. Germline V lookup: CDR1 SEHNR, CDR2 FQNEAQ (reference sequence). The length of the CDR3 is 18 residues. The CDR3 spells CASSLALQGGGNTGELFF. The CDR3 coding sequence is TGTGCCAGCAGCTTAGCCCTCCAAGGGGGGGGGAACACCGGGGAGCTGTTTTTT.

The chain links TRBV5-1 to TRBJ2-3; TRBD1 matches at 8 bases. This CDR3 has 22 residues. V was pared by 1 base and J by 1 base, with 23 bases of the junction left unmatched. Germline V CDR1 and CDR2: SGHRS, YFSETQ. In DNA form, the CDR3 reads TGCGCCAGCAGCTTGAAGCCGGGACAGAGGGCAGGGGGCCGTCAGGGCACAGATACGCAGTATTTT. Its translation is CASSLKPGQRAGGRQGTDTQYF.

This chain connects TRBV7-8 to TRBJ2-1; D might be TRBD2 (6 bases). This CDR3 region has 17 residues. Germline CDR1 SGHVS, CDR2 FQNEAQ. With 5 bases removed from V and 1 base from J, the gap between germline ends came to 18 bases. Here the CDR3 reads CASSRGLDAFSYNEQFF. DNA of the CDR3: TGTGCCAGCAGCCGGGGACTGGATGCCTTTTCCTACAATGAGCAGTTCTTC.

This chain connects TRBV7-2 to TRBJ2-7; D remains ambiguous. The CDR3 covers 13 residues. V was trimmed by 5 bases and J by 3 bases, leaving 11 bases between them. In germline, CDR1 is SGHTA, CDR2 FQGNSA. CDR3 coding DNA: TGTGCCAGCAGCCCTCGGTCCAACTACGAGCAGTACTTC. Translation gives CASSPRSNYEQYF.

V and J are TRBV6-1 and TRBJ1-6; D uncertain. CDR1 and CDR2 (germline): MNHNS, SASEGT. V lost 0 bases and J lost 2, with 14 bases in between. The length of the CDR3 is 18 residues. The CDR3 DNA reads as TGTGCCAGCAGTGAAGCGCTAGGACTTCCACCCTATAATTCACCCCTCCACTTT. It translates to CASSEALGLPPYNSPLHF.

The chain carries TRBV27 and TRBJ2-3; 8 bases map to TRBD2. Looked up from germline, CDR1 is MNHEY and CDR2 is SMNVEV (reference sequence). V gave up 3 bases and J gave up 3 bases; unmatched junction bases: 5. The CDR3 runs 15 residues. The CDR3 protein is CASSLRIAGTDTQYF. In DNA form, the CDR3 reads TGTGCCAGCAGTTTGAGGATAGCGGGGACAGATACGCAGTATTTT.

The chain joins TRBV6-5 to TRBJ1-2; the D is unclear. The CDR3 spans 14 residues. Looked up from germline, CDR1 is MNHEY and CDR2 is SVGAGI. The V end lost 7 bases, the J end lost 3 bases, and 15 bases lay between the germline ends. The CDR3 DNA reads TGTGCCAGCACGGAAGTCGCGGGCGACTATGGCTACACCTTC. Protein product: CASTEVAGDYGYTF.

CDR3 DNA: TGTGCCTGGAGTTTCGGACTCAACACTGAAGCTTTCTTT. Translation: CAWSFGLNTEAFF. The chain carries TRBV30 and TRBJ1-1, with D uncertain. The CDR3 covers 13 residues. The V end was cut by 2 bases, the J end by 2 bases, with 9 bases between. Germline CDR1 and CDR2: GTSNPN and SVGIG (reference sequence). Together with reference TRBV30 and TRBJ1-1, the CDR3 gives the full variable domain: SQTIHQWPATLVQPVGSPLSLECTVEGTSNPNLYWYRQAAGRGLQLLFYSVGIGQISSEVPQNLSASRPQDRQFILSSKKLLLSDSGFYLCAWSFGLNTEAFFGQGTRLTVV.

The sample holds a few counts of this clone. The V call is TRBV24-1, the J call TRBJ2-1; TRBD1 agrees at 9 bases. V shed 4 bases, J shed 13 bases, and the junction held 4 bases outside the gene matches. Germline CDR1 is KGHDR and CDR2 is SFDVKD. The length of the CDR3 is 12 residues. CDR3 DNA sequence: TGTGCCACCAGTGAAGACAGGGGGAATCAGTTCTTC. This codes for CATSEDRGNQFF.

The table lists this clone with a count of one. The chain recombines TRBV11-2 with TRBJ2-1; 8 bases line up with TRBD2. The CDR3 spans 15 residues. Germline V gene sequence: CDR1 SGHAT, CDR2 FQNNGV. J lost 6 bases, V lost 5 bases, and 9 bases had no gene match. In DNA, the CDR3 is TGTGCCAGCAGCCGAACCGGGACTAGAGGCAATGAGCAGTTCTTC. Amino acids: CASSRTGTRGNEQFF.

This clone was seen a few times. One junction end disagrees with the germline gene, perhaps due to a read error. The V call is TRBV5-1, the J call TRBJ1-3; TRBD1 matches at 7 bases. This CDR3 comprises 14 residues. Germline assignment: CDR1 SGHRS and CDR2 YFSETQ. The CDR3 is CASSLDRAGNTIYF. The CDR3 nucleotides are TGCGCCAGCAGCTTAGACAGGGCTGGGAACACCATATATTTT.

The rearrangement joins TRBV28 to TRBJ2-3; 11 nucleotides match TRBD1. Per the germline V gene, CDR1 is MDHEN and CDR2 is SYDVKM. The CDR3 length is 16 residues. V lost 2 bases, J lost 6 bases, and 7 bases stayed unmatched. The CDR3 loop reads CASSLPGQGATDTQYF. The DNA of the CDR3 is TGTGCCAGCAGTTTACCCGGACAGGGGGCTACGGATACGCAGTATTTT. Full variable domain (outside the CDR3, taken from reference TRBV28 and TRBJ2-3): DVKVTQSSRYLVKRTGEKVFLECVQDMDHENMFWYRQDPGLGLRLIYFSYDVKMKEKGDIPEGYSVSREKKERFSLILESASTNQTSMYLCASSLPGQGATDTQYFGPGTRLTVL.

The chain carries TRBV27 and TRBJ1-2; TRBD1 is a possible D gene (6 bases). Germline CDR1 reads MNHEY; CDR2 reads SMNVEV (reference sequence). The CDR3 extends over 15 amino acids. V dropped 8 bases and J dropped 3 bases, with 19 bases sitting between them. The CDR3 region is CASWSLQGNYYGYTF. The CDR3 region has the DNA TGTGCCAGCTGGAGTTTACAGGGTAATTACTATGGCTACACCTTC.

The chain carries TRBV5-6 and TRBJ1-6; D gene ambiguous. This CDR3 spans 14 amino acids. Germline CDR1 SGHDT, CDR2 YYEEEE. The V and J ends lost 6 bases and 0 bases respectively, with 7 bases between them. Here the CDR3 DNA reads TGTGCCAGCACCCCGGGCTCCTATAATTCACCCCTCCACTTT. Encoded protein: CASTPGSYNSPLHF. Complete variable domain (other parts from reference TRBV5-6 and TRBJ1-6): DAGVTQSPTHLIKTRGQQVTLRCSPKSGHDTVSWYQQALGQGPQFIFQYYEEEERQRGNFPDRFSGHQFPNYSSELNVNALLLGDSALYLCASTPGSYNSPLHFGNGTRLTVT.

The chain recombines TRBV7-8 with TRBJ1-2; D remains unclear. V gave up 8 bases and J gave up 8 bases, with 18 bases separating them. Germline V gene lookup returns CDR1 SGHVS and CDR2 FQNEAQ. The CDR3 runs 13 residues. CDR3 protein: CASAPGLNRGYTF. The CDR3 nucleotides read TGTGCCAGCGCCCCCGGACTAAACCGCGGCTACACCTTC. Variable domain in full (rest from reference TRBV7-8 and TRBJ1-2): GAGVSQSPRYKVAKRGQDVALRCDPISGHVSLFWYQQALGQGPEFLTYFQNEAQLDKSGLPSDRFFAERPEGSVSTLKIQRTQQEDSAVYLCASAPGLNRGYTFGSGTRLTVV.

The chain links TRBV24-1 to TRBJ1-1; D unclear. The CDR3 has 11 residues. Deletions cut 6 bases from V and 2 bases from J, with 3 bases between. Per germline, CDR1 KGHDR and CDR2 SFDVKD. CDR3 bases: TGTGCCACCAGTCCAAACACTGAAGCTTTCTTT. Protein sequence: CATSPNTEAFF.

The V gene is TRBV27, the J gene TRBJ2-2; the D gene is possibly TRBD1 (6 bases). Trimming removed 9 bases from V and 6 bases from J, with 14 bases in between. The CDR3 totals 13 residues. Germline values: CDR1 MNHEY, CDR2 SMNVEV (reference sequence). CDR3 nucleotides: TGTGCCAGTTGCCGACAGGATGCCGGGGAGCTGTTTTTT. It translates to CASCRQDAGELFF.

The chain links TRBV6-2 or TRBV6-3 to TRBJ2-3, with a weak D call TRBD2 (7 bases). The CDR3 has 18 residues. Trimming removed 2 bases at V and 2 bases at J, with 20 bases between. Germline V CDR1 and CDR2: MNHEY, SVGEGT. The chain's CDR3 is CASSYGYRRGPYTDTQYF. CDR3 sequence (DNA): TGTGCCAGCAGTTACGGGTACCGGCGGGGGCCCTACACAGATACGCAGTATTTT.

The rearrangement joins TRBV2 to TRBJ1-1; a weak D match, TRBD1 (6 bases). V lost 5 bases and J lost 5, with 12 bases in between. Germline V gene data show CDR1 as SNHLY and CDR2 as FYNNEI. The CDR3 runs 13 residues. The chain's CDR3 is CASSPGVGTEAFF. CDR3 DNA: TGTGCCAGCAGTCCAGGGGTTGGGACTGAAGCTTTCTTT.

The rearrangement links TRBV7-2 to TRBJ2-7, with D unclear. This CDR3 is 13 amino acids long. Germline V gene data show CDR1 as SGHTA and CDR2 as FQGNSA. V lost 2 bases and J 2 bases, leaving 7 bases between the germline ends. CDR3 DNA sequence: TGTGCCAGCAGCTTAAAGCATCCCTACGAGCAGTACTTC. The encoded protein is CASSLKHPYEQYF.

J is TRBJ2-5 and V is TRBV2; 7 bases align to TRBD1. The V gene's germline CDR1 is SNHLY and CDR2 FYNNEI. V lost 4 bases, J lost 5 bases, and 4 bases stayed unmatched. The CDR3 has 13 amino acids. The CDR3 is CASSGNRGETQYF. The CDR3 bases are TGTGCCAGCAGTGGTAACAGGGGTGAGACCCAGTACTTC.